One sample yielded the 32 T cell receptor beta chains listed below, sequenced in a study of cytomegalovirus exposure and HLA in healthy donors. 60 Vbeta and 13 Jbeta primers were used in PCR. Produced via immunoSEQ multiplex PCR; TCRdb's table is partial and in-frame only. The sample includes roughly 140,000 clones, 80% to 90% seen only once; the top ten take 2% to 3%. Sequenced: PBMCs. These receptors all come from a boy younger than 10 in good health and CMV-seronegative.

Here the CDR3 reads CASSFGQNNQPQHF. The CDR3, as DNA: TGTGCCAGCAGTTTCGGACAGAACAATCAGCCCCAGCATTTT. The chain combines TRBV6-6 with TRBJ1-5; tentative D call: TRBD1 (6 bases). V lost 4 bases and J 3 bases, leaving 10 bases between the germline ends. From germline, CDR1 is MNHNY and CDR2 SVGAGI (reference sequence). This CDR3 is built from 14 residues.

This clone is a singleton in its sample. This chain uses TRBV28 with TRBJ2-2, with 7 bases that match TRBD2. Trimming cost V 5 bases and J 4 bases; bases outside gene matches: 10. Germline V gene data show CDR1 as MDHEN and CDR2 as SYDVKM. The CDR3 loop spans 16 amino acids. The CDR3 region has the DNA TGTGCCAGCAGTCTTCTGTGGGGGAGGGGCACCGGGGAGCTGTTTTTT. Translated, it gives CASSLLWGRGTGELFF.

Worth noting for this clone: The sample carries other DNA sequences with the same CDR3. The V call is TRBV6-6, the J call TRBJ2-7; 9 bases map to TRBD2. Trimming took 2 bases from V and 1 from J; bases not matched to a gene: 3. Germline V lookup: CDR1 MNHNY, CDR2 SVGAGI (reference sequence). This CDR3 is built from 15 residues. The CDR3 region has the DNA TGTGCCAGCAGTTACCTTAGCGGGGGTTCCTACGAGCAGTACTTC. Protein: CASSYLSGGSYEQYF.

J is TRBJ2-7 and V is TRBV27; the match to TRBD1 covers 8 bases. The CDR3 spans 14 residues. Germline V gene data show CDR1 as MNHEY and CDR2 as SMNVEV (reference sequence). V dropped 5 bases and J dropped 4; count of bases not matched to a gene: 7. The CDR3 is CASSAAGQGYEQYF. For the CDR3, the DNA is TGTGCCAGCAGTGCGGCTGGACAGGGTTACGAGCAGTACTTC.

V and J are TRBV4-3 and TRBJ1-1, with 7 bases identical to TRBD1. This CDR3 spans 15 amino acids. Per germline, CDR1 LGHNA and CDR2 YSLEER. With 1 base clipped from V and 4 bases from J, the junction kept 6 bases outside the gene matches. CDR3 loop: CASSQGDRVGTEAFF. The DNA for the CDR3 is TGCGCCAGCAGCCAAGGCGACAGGGTCGGCACTGAAGCTTTCTTT.

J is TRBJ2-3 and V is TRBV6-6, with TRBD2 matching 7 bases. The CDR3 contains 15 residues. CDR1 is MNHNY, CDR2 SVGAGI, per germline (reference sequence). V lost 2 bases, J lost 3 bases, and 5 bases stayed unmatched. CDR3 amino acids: CASSYVGLGTDTQYF. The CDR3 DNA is TGTGCCAGCAGTTACGTTGGACTAGGGACAGATACGCAGTATTTT.

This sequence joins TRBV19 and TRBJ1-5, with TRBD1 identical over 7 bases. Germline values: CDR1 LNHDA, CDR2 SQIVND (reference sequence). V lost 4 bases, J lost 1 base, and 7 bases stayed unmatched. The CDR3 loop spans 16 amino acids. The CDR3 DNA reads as TGTGCCAGTAGTACACAAAAGACAGGGAGCAATCAGCCCCAGCATTTT. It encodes CASSTQKTGSNQPQHF.

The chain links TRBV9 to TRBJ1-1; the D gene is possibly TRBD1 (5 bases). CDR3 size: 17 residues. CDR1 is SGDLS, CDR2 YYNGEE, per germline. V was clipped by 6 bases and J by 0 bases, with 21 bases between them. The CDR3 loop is CASTPQLKTAMNTEAFF. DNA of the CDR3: TGTGCCAGCACCCCGCAGCTGAAGACAGCCATGAACACTGAAGCTTTCTTT.

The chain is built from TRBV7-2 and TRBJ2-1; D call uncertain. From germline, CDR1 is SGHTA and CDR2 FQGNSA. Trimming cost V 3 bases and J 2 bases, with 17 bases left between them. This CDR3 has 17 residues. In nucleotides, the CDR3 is TGTGCCAGCAGCTTCCTGGGTTCCGCGCGGCCCTACAATGAGCAGTTCTTC. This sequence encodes CASSFLGSARPYNEQFF.

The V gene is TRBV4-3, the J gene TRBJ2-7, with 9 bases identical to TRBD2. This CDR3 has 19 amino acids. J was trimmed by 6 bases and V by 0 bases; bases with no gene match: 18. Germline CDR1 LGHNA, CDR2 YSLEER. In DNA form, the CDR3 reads TGCGCCAGCAGCCAAGACTGGGGGGGGCTAGCGGGATTCCCTCCCGAGCAGTACTTC. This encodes CASSQDWGGLAGFPPEQYF.

In DNA, the CDR3 is TGCGCCAGCGGTCGCAGGGGGCCACCCCTCCACTTT. It yields the protein CASGRRGPPLHF. The chain recombines TRBV5-1 with TRBJ1-6, with TRBD1 identical over 8 bases. V was pared by 7 bases and J by 11 bases, with 5 bases of the junction left unmatched. CDR3 length equals 12 residues. Looked up from germline, CDR1 is SGHRS and CDR2 is YFSETQ.

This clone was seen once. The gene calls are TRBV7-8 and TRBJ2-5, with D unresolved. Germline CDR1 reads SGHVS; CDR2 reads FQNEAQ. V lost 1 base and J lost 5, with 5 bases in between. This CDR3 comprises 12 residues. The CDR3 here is CASSLGRETQYF. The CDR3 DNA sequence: TGTGCCAGCAGCTTAGGTCGTGAGACCCAGTACTTC.

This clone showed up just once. Written as DNA, the CDR3 is TGTGCCAGCAGGGACAGAGTTGGGCAGTTCTTC. Translated: CASRDRVGQFF. The chain combines TRBV2 with TRBJ2-1; possibly TRBD1 for D (6 bases). The CDR3 is made up of 11 amino acids. Deletions cut 6 bases from V and 12 bases from J, with 12 bases between. CDR1 SNHLY and CDR2 FYNNEI come from the germline V gene.

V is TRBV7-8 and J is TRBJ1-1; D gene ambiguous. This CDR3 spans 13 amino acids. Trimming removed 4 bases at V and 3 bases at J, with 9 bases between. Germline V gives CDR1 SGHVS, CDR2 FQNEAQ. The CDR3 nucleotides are TGTGCCAGCAGCTCCCAAGAGGACACTGAAGCTTTCTTT. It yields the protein CASSSQEDTEAFF.

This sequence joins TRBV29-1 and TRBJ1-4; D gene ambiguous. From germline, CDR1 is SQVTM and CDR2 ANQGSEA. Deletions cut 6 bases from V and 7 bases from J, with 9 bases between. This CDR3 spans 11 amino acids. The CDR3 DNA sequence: TGCAGCGTCGAGGCCAGTGAAAAACTGTTTTTT. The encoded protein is CSVEASEKLFF.

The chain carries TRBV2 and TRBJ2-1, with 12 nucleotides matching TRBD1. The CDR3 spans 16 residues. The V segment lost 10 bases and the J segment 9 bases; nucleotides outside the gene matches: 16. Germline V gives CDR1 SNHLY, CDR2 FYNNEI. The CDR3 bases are TGTGCCAACACGGTCCCACGGGACAGGGGGCATCGTGAGCAGTTCTTC. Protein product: CANTVPRDRGHREQFF. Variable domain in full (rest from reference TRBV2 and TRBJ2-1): EPEVTQTPSHQVTQMGQEVILRCVPISNHLYFYWYRQILGQKVEFLVSFYNNEISEKSEIFDDQFSVERPDGSNFTLKIRSTKLEDSAMYFCANTVPRDRGHREQFFGPGTRLTVL.

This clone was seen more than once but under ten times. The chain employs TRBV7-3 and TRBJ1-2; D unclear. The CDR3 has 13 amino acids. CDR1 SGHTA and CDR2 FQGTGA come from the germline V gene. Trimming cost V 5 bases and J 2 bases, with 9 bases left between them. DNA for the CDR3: TGTGCCAGCAGCCCCCCCGGGAACTATGGCTACACCTTC. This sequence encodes CASSPPGNYGYTF.

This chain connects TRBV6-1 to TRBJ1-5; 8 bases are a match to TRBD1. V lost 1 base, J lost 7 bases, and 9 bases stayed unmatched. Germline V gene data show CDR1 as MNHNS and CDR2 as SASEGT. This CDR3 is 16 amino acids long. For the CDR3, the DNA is TGTGCCAGCAGTGAAGTAGGGCAGGGGGCCCTCCAGCCCCAGCATTTT. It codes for CASSEVGQGALQPQHF.

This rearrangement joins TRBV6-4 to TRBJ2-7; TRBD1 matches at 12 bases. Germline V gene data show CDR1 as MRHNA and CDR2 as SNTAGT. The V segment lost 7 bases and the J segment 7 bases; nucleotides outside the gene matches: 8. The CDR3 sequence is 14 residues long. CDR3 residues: CASNIRDRGLEQYF. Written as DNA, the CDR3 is TGTGCCAGCAACATCCGGGACAGGGGGCTTGAGCAGTACTTC.

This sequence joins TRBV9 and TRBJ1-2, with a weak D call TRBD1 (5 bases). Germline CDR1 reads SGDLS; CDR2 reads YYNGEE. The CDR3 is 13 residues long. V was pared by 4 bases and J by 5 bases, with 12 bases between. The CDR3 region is CASSPGLEYGYTF. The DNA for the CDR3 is TGTGCCAGCAGCCCGGGACTCGAGTATGGCTACACCTTC.

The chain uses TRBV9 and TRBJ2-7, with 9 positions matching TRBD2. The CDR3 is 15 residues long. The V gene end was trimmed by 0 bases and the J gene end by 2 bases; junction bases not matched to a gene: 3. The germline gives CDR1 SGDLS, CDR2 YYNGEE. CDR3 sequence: CASSVASGGTYEQYF. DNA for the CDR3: TGTGCCAGCAGCGTAGCAAGCGGGGGGACCTACGAGCAGTACTTC.

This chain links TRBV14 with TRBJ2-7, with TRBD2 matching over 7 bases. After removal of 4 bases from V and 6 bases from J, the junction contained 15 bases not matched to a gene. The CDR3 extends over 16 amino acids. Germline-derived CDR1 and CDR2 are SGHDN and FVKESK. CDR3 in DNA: TGTGCCAGCAGCCCCCTTGGCCGACTAGCTTTAGGCGAGCAGTACTTC. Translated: CASSPLGRLALGEQYF.

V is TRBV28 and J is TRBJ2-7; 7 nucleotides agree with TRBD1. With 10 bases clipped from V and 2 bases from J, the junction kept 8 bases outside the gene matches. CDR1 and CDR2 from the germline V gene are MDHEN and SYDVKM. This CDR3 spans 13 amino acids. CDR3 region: CAIQTGSPYEQYF. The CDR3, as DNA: TGTGCCATCCAGACAGGGTCTCCCTACGAGCAGTACTTC.

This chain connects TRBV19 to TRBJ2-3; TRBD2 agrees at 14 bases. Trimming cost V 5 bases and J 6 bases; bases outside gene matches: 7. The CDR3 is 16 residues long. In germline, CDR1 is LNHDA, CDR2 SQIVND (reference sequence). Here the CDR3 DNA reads TGTGCCAGTAGTGGGGGGACTAGCGGGAGCGGGGATACGCAGTATTTT. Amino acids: CASSGGTSGSGDTQYF.

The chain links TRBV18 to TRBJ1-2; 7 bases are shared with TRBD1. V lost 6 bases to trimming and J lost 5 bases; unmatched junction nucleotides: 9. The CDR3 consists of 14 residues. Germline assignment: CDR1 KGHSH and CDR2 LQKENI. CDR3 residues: CASSNPGQSYGYTF. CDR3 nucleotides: TGTGCCAGCTCCAACCCGGGACAGTCATATGGCTACACCTTC.

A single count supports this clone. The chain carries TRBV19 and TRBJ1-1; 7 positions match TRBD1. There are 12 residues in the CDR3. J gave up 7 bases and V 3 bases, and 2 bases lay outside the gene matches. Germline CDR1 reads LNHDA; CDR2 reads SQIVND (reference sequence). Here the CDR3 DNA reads TGTGCCAGTAGTATCAGACAGGGTGAAGCTTTCTTT. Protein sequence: CASSIRQGEAFF.

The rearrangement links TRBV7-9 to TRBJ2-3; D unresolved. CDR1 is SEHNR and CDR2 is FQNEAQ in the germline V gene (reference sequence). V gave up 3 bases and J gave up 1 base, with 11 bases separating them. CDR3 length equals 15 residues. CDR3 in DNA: TGTGCCAGCAGCTTGATTGAGGCGGGCACAGATACGCAGTATTTT. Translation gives CASSLIEAGTDTQYF. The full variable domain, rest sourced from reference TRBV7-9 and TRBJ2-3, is DTGVSQNPRHKITKRGQNVTFRCDPISEHNRLYWYRQTLGQGPEFLTYFQNEAQLEKSRLLSDRFSAERPKGSFSTLEIQRTEQGDSAMYLCASSLIEAGTDTQYFGPGTRLTVL.

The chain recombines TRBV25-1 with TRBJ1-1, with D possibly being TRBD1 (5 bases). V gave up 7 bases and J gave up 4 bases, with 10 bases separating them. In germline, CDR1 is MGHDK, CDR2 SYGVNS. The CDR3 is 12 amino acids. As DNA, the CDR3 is TGTGCCAGCACGGCAGGGTTCACTGAAGCTTTCTTT. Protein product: CASTAGFTEAFF.

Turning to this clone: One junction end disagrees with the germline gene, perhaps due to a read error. CDR3 nucleotide sequence: TGTGCCGGCAGTCCTTCTTCTCTGAGGAACAATGAGCAGTTCTTC. This codes for CAGSPSSLRNNEQFF. The chain joins TRBV25-1 to TRBJ2-1; no clear D. The CDR3 is 15 residues long. Germline assignment: CDR1 MGHDK and CDR2 SYGVNS.

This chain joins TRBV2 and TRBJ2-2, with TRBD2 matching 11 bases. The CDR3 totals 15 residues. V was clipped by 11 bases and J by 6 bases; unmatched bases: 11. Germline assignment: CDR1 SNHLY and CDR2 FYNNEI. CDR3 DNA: TGTGCCTCAAGGCGACTAGCGGGGCCGGCCGGGGAGCTGTTTTTT. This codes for CASRRLAGPAGELFF. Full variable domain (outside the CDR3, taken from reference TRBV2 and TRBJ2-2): EPEVTQTPSHQVTQMGQEVILRCVPISNHLYFYWYRQILGQKVEFLVSFYNNEISEKSEIFDDQFSVERPDGSNFTLKIRSTKLEDSAMYFCASRRLAGPAGELFFGEGSRLTVL.

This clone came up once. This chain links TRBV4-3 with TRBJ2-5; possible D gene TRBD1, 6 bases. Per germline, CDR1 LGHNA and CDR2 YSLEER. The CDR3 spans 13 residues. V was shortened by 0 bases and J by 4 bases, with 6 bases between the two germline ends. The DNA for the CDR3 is TGCGCCAGCAGCCAAGAAGGGGGAGAGACCCAGTACTTC. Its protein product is CASSQEGGETQYF.

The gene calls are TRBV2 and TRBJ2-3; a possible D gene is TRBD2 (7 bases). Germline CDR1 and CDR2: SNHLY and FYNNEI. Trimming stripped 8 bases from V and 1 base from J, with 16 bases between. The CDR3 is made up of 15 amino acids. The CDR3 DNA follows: TGTGCCAGCCTTCCGTACGGGGGGCGCACAGATACGCAGTATTTT. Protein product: CASLPYGGRTDTQYF.